The 30 T cell receptor beta chains reported below all come from one sample, sequenced in a study of identical twins' blood T cells. Each CDR3 protein gets one entry after TCRdb re-called the 5' RACE reads with MiXCR. Altogether fewer than 450,000 distinct CDR3 sequences are present, 28% being singletons, with the ten largest covering about 6%. Sample: PBMCs. Receptor source: a woman between 18 and 50 years old in good health.

This clonotype occurred a few times. The chain joins TRBV29-1 to TRBJ1-3, with TRBD1 matching 7 bases. Losses at the gene ends were 6 bases for V and 3 bases for J; bases not matched to a gene: 2. The CDR3 is made up of 12 amino acids. Germline V gives CDR1 SQVTM, CDR2 ANQGSEA. In DNA form, the CDR3 reads TGCAGCGTACACAGGGGTGGAAACACCATATATTTT. Its protein product is CSVHRGGNTIYF. The variable domain in full, completed from reference TRBV29-1 and TRBJ1-3, reads SAVISQKPSRDICQRGTSLTIQCQVDSQVTMMFWYRQQPGQSLTLIATANQGSEATYESGFVIDKFPISRPNLTFSTLTVSNMSPEDSSIYLCSVHRGGNTIYFGEGSWLTVV.

This clonotype has more than one count but fewer than ten. The chain couples TRBV2 to TRBJ1-5; possible D gene TRBD1, 5 bases. CDR1 is SNHLY and CDR2 is FYNNEI in the germline V gene. V lost 8 bases and J 2 bases, leaving 25 bases between the germline ends. CDR3 length equals 18 residues. The CDR3 protein is CASGAGRGRRGGNQPQHF. CDR3 coding DNA: TGTGCCAGCGGGGCAGGGCGAGGACGACGAGGGGGCAATCAGCCCCAGCATTTT.

V usage is TRBV6-5 and J usage is TRBJ2-1, with TRBD2 matching 11 bases. The germline V gene encodes CDR1 MNHEY and CDR2 SVGAGI. This CDR3 has 16 residues. Germline trimming cut 6 bases from V and 6 bases from J; bases unmatched to any gene: 10. For the CDR3, the DNA is TGTGCCAGCAGGCTAGGGACTAGCGGCACCCCCAATGAGCAGTTCTTC. Its translation: CASRLGTSGTPNEQFF.

The sample holds one count of this clonotype. The CDR3 spells CASSTPRARFYNEQFF. The DNA of the CDR3 is TGTGCCAGCAGCACCCCCAGGGCCCGATTTTACAATGAGCAGTTCTTC. The chain has TRBV11-2 and TRBJ2-1; the D gene is possibly TRBD1 (5 bases). Germline lookup yields CDR1 SGHAT and CDR2 FQNNGV. This CDR3 contains 16 residues. V was pared by 5 bases and J by 4 bases, with 18 bases between.

CDR3 bases: TGTGCCAGCAGCCCATGGCAAGTAGCTTTCTTT. Its protein product is CASSPWQVAFF. The chain carries TRBV7-2 and TRBJ1-1; D unresolved. CDR1 is SGHTA and CDR2 is FQGNSA in the germline V gene. The CDR3 is 11 residues long. Trimming took off 5 bases at V and 10 bases at J, with 11 bases between the two ends.

This clonotype was counted between two and nine times. The chain combines TRBV20-1 with TRBJ2-7; 8 positions agree with TRBD2. With 3 bases clipped from V and 2 bases from J, the junction kept 9 bases outside the gene matches. The CDR3 extends over 15 amino acids. CDR1 and CDR2 (germline): DFQATT, SNEGSKA (reference sequence). In nucleotides, the CDR3 is TGCAGTGCTAGTGAGGGCGTAGCGGGGCCCTACGAGCAGTACTTC. Translation: CSASEGVAGPYEQYF.

This clonotype was detected ten times or more. The chain carries TRBV29-1 and TRBJ2-7; D is perhaps TRBD1 (5 bases). The germline CDR1 and CDR2 sequences are SQVTM and ANQGSEA. This CDR3 comprises 12 residues. Trimming pared 4 bases from V and 3 bases from J, leaving 10 bases between. CDR3 amino acids: CSVVNRFYEQYF. The CDR3 coding sequence is TGCAGCGTTGTCAACAGGTTCTACGAGCAGTACTTC.

This clonotype was recorded a few times. This chain links TRBV7-9 with TRBJ1-1; TRBD1 is a possible D gene (5 bases). Germline V CDR1 and CDR2: SEHNR, FQNEAQ (reference sequence). V shed 5 bases and J shed 2 bases, with 24 bases lying between them. The CDR3 runs 18 residues. CDR3 sequence: CASSLQGIGSMFNTEAFF. The CDR3 DNA reads TGTGCCAGCAGCCTCCAGGGTATTGGCAGCATGTTTAACACTGAAGCTTTCTTT.

This chain uses TRBV20-1 with TRBJ2-1; TRBD2 matches at 10 bases. The germline V gene has CDR1 DFQATT and CDR2 SNEGSKA (reference sequence). The V and J ends lost 3 bases and 7 bases, in that order; junction bases with no gene match: 3. The CDR3 has 13 amino acids. The DNA for the CDR3 is TGCAGTGCTAGTAGGGGACTAGCGAATGAGCAGTTCTTC. It codes for CSASRGLANEQFF.

This clonotype was observed a handful of times. The V and J genes are TRBV7-2 and TRBJ2-7; D uncertain. CDR3 size: 14 residues. CDR1 is SGHTA, CDR2 FQGNSA, per germline. Deletions cut 3 bases from V and 3 bases from J, with 12 bases between. The CDR3 spells CASSLFTRVYEQYF. In DNA, the CDR3 is TGTGCCAGCAGCTTGTTTACCAGAGTCTACGAGCAGTACTTC.

There are a few counts of this clonotype. The V gene is TRBV2, the J gene TRBJ1-5; possibly TRBD1 for D (6 bases). The CDR3 spans 17 residues. Deletions cut 3 bases from V and 6 bases from J, with 21 bases between. Germline CDR1 and CDR2: SNHLY and FYNNEI. The CDR3 spells CASSDFPGGGAGQPQHF. DNA of the CDR3: TGTGCCAGCAGTGACTTCCCCGGAGGGGGGGCTGGTCAGCCCCAGCATTTT.

This sequence joins TRBV20-1 and TRBJ1-2, with a tentative D call TRBD1 (5 bases). Germline V gene sequence: CDR1 DFQATT, CDR2 SNEGSKA (reference sequence). This CDR3 has 15 amino acids. V lost 4 bases and J 6 bases, leaving 21 bases between the germline ends. CDR3 residues: CSANDLRETGHGYTF. DNA of the CDR3: TGCAGTGCTAACGACCTAAGGGAGACGGGGCATGGCTACACCTTC.

This clonotype appeared many times. V is TRBV5-1 and J is TRBJ1-1, with D perhaps matching TRBD1 (5 bases). CDR1 SGHRS and CDR2 YFSETQ come from the germline V gene. The V end lost 1 base, the J end lost 2 bases, and 24 bases lay between the germline ends. The CDR3 runs to 19 residues. The CDR3 spells CASSLLRDRSVGGNTEAFF. Written as DNA, the CDR3 is TGCGCCAGCAGCTTGTTGCGAGACAGATCGGTCGGTGGAAACACTGAAGCTTTCTTT.

In regard to this clonotype: Sequence at one end of the junction differs from germline and may be a read error. The V and J genes are TRBV5-6 and TRBJ1-1, with D unresolved. Germline assignment: CDR1 SGHDT and CDR2 YYEEEE. The CDR3 spans 13 residues. CDR3 DNA sequence: TGTGCCGGCAGCACCACGGTGAACACTGAAGCTTTCTTT. Translating it yields CAGSTTVNTEAFF.

The rearrangement uses TRBV2 and TRBJ1-1; possible D gene TRBD1, 6 bases. The germline gives CDR1 SNHLY, CDR2 FYNNEI. The CDR3 is 12 amino acids. V shed 8 bases and J shed 4 bases, with 11 bases lying between them. The CDR3, as DNA: TGTGCCAGCGGTAAGGGGGGCACTGAAGCTTTCTTT. Amino acids: CASGKGGTEAFF.

CDR3 in amino acids: CASSPTAYNEQFF. DNA for the CDR3: TGTGCCAGCAGCCCCACTGCGTACAATGAGCAGTTCTTC. The chain joins TRBV6-5 to TRBJ2-1; D gene ambiguous. Germline assignment: CDR1 MNHEY and CDR2 SVGAGI. Trimming took 6 bases from V and 4 from J, leaving 10 bases between them. The length of the CDR3 is 13 residues.

The sample holds a few counts of this clonotype. The chain combines TRBV6-6 with TRBJ1-1; D is unresolved. Trimming shortened V by 6 bases and J by 4 bases, and 9 bases separated the two germline ends. Germline lookup yields CDR1 MNHNY and CDR2 SVGAGI (reference sequence). The CDR3 totals 12 residues. CDR3 protein: CASSPHPTEAFF. CDR3 nucleotide sequence: TGTGCCAGCAGCCCCCACCCCACTGAAGCTTTCTTT.

On this clonotype: The junction does not match germline at one end; this may be a read error. The rearrangement links TRBV20-1 to TRBJ2-7; D gene unclear. Germline CDR1 DFQATT, CDR2 SNEGSKA (reference sequence). The CDR3 is 11 amino acids. DNA of the CDR3: TGCAGTGCTAGGCGGAACTACAAGCAGTACTTC. The encoded protein is CSARRNYKQYF.

CDR3 residues: CASSQSGSLNEQYF. The CDR3 DNA follows: TGTGCCAGCAGCCAAAGCGGGAGTCTCAACGAGCAGTACTTC. The chain uses TRBV7-9 and TRBJ2-7, with TRBD2 matching 8 bases. V was clipped by 5 bases and J by 5 bases; unmatched bases: 8. The CDR3 contains 14 residues. The germline CDR1 and CDR2 sequences are SEHNR and FQNEAQ (reference sequence).

This clonotype has a handful of counts. The chain joins TRBV20-1 to TRBJ2-1; 10 bases line up with TRBD2. The CDR3 is made up of 13 amino acids. V shed 6 bases and J 9 bases; nucleotides not matched to a gene: 8. Germline V gene lookup returns CDR1 DFQATT and CDR2 SNEGSKA (reference sequence). The CDR3 spells CSARASGSPEQFF. The CDR3 nucleotides read TGCAGTGCCCGGGCTAGCGGGAGTCCTGAGCAGTTCTTC.

As regards this clonotype: One end of the junction varies from germline; a read error may be responsible. This rearrangement joins TRBV15 to TRBJ1-2; maybe TRBD1 (6 bases). CDR1 and CDR2 from the germline V gene are LNHNV and YYDKDF (reference sequence). The length of the CDR3 is 14 residues. The DNA for the CDR3 is TGTGCCACCAGCGGCGGGACACCCAACTATGTCTACACCTTC. Translating it yields CATSGGTPNYVYTF.

This clonotype was counted only a few times. The chain links TRBV27 to TRBJ1-4; D not resolved. Trimming cost V 3 bases and J 8 bases, with 10 bases left between them. Germline loops: CDR1 MNHEY, CDR2 SMNVEV (reference sequence). This CDR3 has 13 residues. Here the CDR3 DNA reads TGTGCCAGCAGTTTCCTGCTAGGGGAAAAACTGTTTTTT. It is translated as CASSFLLGEKLFF.

V is TRBV29-1 and J is TRBJ2-1; D uncertain. The CDR3 runs to 12 residues. The germline V and J ends were trimmed by 0 bases and 7 bases, with 7 bases remaining between them. CDR1 is SQVTM and CDR2 is ANQGSEA in the germline V gene. The CDR3 spells CSVEDISNEQFF. CDR3 in DNA: TGCAGCGTTGAAGATATTAGTAATGAGCAGTTCTTC.

This clonotype was counted many times. V usage is TRBV12-3 or TRBV12-4 and J usage is TRBJ2-1; the match to TRBD2 covers 10 bases. Trimming removed 3 bases from V and 5 bases from J; junction bases left unmatched: 4. CDR3 length equals 15 residues. The CDR3 coding sequence is TGTGCCAGCAGTTTTGTGCTAGCGGGAGACAATGAGCAGTTCTTC. Encoded protein: CASSFVLAGDNEQFF.

The chain is built from TRBV29-1 and TRBJ1-1; perhaps TRBD1 as D (5 bases). CDR3 length equals 11 residues. Trimming stripped 7 bases from V and 10 bases from J, with 16 bases between. Germline V gives CDR1 SQVTM, CDR2 ANQGSEA. CDR3 sequence (DNA): TGCAGCGCCGAGACAGTACCCGGAGCTTTCTTT. This translates into CSAETVPGAFF.

This chain links TRBV28 with TRBJ1-1; TRBD1 matches 9 bases. The germline gives CDR1 MDHEN, CDR2 SYDVKM. The trim removed 7 bases at V and 4 bases at J, leaving 7 bases unmatched. The CDR3 covers 14 residues. The CDR3 loop reads CASIRQGGITEAFF. DNA for the CDR3: TGTGCCAGCATCCGACAGGGGGGAATCACTGAAGCTTTCTTT.

With regard to this clonotype: A much more abundant neighbour one base away suggests this may be a read error. The J gene is TRBJ2-7, the V gene TRBV5-1, with D possibly TRBD1 on 5 matching bases. The CDR3 runs 15 residues. V was cut by 0 bases and J by 2 bases, with 12 bases left in between. Looked up from germline, CDR1 is SGHRS and CDR2 is YFSETQ. The CDR3 DNA is TGCGCCAGCAGCTTGGGGACATGTGGGACCTACGAGCAGTACTTC. Its translation: CASSLGTCGTYEQYF.

This clonotype appeared once. This chain links TRBV20-1 with TRBJ2-4, with 7 nucleotides matching TRBD2. The CDR3 consists of 16 residues. Germline CDR1 is DFQATT and CDR2 is SNEGSKA (reference sequence). J gave up 4 bases and V 0 bases, and 9 bases lay outside the gene matches. The CDR3 protein is CSARDPRLAVKNIQYF. Here the CDR3 DNA reads TGCAGTGCTAGAGATCCAAGACTAGCTGTTAAAAACATTCAGTACTTC.

The chain has TRBV23-1 and TRBJ2-1; 7 bases are shared with TRBD1. TRBV23-1 is designated an ORF whose function remains uncertain. V dropped 6 bases and J dropped 4; count of bases not matched to a gene: 12. CDR3 length: 16 residues. The DNA of the CDR3 is TGCGCCAGCAGGCCTAAACAGGGGCTATCGTACAATGAGCAGTTCTTC. Its protein product is CASRPKQGLSYNEQFF.

This clonotype was observed a single time. CDR3 in amino acids: CSARGAMNTEAFF. The CDR3 nucleotides are TGCAGCGCGCGGGGCGCGATGAACACTGAAGCTTTCTTT. This chain joins TRBV29-1 and TRBJ1-1; perhaps TRBD1 as D (5 bases). The CDR3 runs 13 residues. Trimming removed 7 bases from V and 0 bases from J, with 12 bases in between. Germline CDR1 and CDR2: SQVTM and ANQGSEA.